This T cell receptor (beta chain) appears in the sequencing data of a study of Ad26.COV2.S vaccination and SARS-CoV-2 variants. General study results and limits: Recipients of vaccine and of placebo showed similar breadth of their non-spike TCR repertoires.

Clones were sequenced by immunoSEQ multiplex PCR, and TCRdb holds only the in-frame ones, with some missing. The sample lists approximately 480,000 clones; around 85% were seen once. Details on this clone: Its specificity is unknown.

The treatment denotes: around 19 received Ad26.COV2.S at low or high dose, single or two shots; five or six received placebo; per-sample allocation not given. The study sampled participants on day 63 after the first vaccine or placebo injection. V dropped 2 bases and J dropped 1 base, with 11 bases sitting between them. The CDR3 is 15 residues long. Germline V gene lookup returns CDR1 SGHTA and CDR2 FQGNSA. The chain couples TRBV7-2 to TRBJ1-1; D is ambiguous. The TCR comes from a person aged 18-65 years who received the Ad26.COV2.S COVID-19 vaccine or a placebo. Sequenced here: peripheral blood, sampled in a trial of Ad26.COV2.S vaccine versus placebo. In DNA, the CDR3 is TGTGCCAGCAGCTTAAAACCGAGGGCGAACACTGAAGCTTTCTTT. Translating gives CASSLKPRANTEAFF.